This TCR beta chain was recorded in a study of vaccination and CD4 T cells after COVID-19. Study context: Stimulation of the cells used overlapping spike peptide pools from SARS-CoV-2 and from the common cold coronaviruses HCoV-NL63, HCoV-OC43 and HCoV-229E.

This clonotype has a handful of counts. Antigen unknown. Findings of the study overall: It was observed that, in convalescent patients, a median approximately 86% of reactive clones arose only post-vaccination.

Specified treatment: roughly ten-day PBMC culture with coronavirus spike peptide pools or control peptides (ViraFEST assay). Gathered ahead of the COVID-19 pandemic (2011-2018) were the CD4+ T cells of the unexposed donor. ViraFEST used peptide pools to expand antigen-specific T cells before TCR sequencing. Trimming pared 6 bases from V and 5 bases from J, leaving 19 bases between. The CDR3 runs to 14 residues. Germline CDR1 is DFQATT and CDR2 is SNEGSKA (reference sequence). Scientists ran DNA taken from cultured CD4+ T cells through the Oncomine TCR Beta short-read assay for sequencing. TCRdb processed the PCR reads anew with MiXCR; each CDR3 protein has one entry. This repertoire shows roughly 7,000 distinct CDR3 sequences, around 51% found once; its top ten account for less than 30%.

The genes are TRBV20-1 and TRBJ2-5, with a tentative D call TRBD2 (5 bases). The sequencing sample was made of CD4+ T cells from blood, cultured in vitro. The receptor's source is a human donor in good health. The CDR3 loop is CSAQWASRRETQYF. The CDR3 DNA follows: TGCAGTGCCCAATGGGCTAGCCGTCGTGAGACCCAGTACTTC.